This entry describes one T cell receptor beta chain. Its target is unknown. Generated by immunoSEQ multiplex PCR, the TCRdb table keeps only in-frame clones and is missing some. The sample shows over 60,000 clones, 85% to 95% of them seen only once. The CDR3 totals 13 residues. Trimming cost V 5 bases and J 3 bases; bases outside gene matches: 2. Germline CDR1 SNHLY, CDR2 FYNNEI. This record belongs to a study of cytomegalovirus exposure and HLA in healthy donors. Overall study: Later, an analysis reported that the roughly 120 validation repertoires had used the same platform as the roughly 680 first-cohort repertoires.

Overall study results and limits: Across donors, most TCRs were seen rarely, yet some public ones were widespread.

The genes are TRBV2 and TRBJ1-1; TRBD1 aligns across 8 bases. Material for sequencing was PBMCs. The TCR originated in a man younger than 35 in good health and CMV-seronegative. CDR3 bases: TGTGCCAGCAGTACGGACAGGGACACTGAAGCTTTCTTT. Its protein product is CASSTDRDTEAFF. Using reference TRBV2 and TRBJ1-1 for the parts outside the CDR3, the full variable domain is EPEVTQTPSHQVTQMGQEVILRCVPISNHLYFYWYRQILGQKVEFLVSFYNNEISEKSEIFDDQFSVERPDGSNFTLKIRSTKLEDSAMYFCASSTDRDTEAFFGQGTRLTVV.